This is a list of T cell receptor beta chains from one sample in a study of blood T cell repertoires in COVID-19. Generated by immunoSEQ multiplex PCR, the TCRdb table keeps only in-frame clones and is missing some. The sample lists around 280,000 clones; around 86% were seen once. Sequenced: PBMCs or T cells enriched from blood (not recorded which). The receptor set was obtained from a woman between 40 and 55 years old who had recovered from COVID-19. Each CDR3 is given with its conserved first and last residue. The D gene is left open where the match is weak. A row's size may be missing; if present it is once, few, many or a size class.

J,size,V,D,CDR3,DNA
TRBJ1-6,-,TRBV11-3,-,CGGGGGRGNSPLHF,TGCGGCGGCGGGGGGGGTCGTGGTAATTCACCCCTCCACTTT
TRBJ2-7,-,TRBV7-9,TRBD1,CASSLAGQVSHEQYF,TGTGCCAGCAGCCTGGCGGGACAGGTTTCCCACGAGCAGTACTTC
TRBJ1-6,-,TRBV7-2,TRBD1,CASSLGGTESSPLHF,TGTGCCAGCAGCTTAGGAGGGACAGAAAGTTCACCCCTCCACTTT
TRBJ1-6,-,TRBV19,-,CASSINGQVGSPLHF,TGTGCCAGTAGTATAAACGGTCAAGTCGGTTCACCCCTCCACTTT
TRBJ1-5,many,TRBV6-1,TRBD1,CASSEGQANQPQHF,TGTGCCAGCAGTGAGGGACAGGCCAATCAGCCCCAGCATTTT
TRBJ2-5,-,TRBV11-2,-,CASSLQQSALQETQYF,TGTGCCAGCAGCTTACAGCAGAGCGCGCTACAAGAGACCCAGTACTTC
TRBJ1-2,-,TRBV12-5,TRBD1,CASGTIQGASGYTF,TGTGCTAGTGGTACGATACAGGGGGCGAGTGGCTACACCTTC
TRBJ1-2,-,TRBV27,-,CASSLSDSLGGYTF,TGTGCCAGCAGTTTATCGGACAGCCTTGGGGGCTACACCTTC
TRBJ2-6,-,TRBV6-1,TRBD1,CASSEALGTGSGANVLTF,TGTGCCAGCAGTGAAGCGCTCGGGACAGGGTCTGGGGCCAACGTCCTGACTTTC
TRBJ1-1,-,TRBV19,-,CASSIDAESGEAFF,TGTGCCAGTAGTATAGATGCAGAGTCGGGTGAAGCTTTCTTT
TRBJ1-2,-,TRBV2,-,CASSEQGEDYGYTF,TGTGCCAGCAGTGAACAGGGTGAGGACTATGGCTACACCTTC
TRBJ2-7,-,TRBV13,TRBD1,CASSRHRGRNEQYF,TGTGCCAGCAGCCGCCACAGGGGAAGGAACGAGCAGTACTTC
TRBJ1-6,-,TRBV27,-,CASSIYGGISPLHF,TGTGCCAGCAGTATCTACGGGGGGATATCACCCCTCCACTTT
TRBJ2-3,-,TRBV6-1,-,CASSEQMLGGRNTQYF,TGTGCCAGCAGTGAACAGATGTTGGGGGGGCGGAATACGCAGTATTTT
TRBJ1-3,-,TRBV7-3,-,CASSLGGGPGNTIYF,TGTGCCAGCAGCTTAGGAGGCGGGCCTGGAAACACCATATATTTT
TRBJ2-1,-,TRBV5-1,-,CASSTNPGLSSYNEQFF,TGCGCCAGCAGCACAAACCCGGGACTGAGCTCCTACAATGAGCAGTTCTTC
TRBJ2-5,-,TRBV14,TRBD2,CASSQERGGYQETQYF,TGTGCCAGCAGCCAAGAGCGGGGGGGTTATCAAGAGACCCAGTACTTC
TRBJ2-5,-,TRBV6-5,TRBD1,CASRDRVLQETQYF,TGTGCCAGCAGGGACAGGGTCCTCCAAGAGACCCAGTACTTC
TRBJ1-5,-,TRBV6-6,TRBD1,CASTGQGIQPQHF,TGTGCCAGCACCGGACAGGGGATTCAGCCCCAGCATTTT
TRBJ2-7,-,TRBV5-1,TRBD1,CASSLTGGLNEQYF,TGCGCCAGCAGCTTAACAGGGGGCTTGAACGAGCAGTACTTC
TRBJ2-5,-,TRBV30,-,CAWSVIETQYF,TGTGCCTGGAGCGTTATAGAGACCCAGTACTTC
TRBJ2-5,-,TRBV15,-,CATSRDLRETQYF,TGTGCCACCAGCAGAGATCTCAGAGAGACCCAGTACTTC
TRBJ2-2,-,TRBV7-3,TRBD2,CASSFYGTSGTGTGELFF,TGTGCCAGCAGCTTCTACGGGACTAGCGGGACGGGGACCGGGGAGCTGTTTTTT
TRBJ1-2,-,TRBV7-8,-,CASSPERVFRGYTF,TGTGCCAGCAGCCCCGAGAGGGTCTTCCGTGGCTACACCTTC
TRBJ2-7,-,TRBV28,-,CASSSGTPTYEQYF,TGTGCCAGCAGTTCCGGGACACCAACCTACGAGCAGTACTTC
TRBJ1-2,-,TRBV5-1,TRBD1,CASSLGQGTINGYTF,TGCGCCAGCAGCTTGGGACAGGGGACCATAAATGGCTACACCTTC
TRBJ1-5,-,TRBV30,TRBD1,CAWSVGQGGSQPQHF,TGTGCCTGGAGTGTAGGACAGGGAGGGAGTCAGCCCCAGCATTTT
TRBJ1-3,once,TRBV9,-,CASSPQATSSGNTIYF,TGTGCCAGCAGCCCCCAAGCGACCAGCTCTGGAAACACCATATATTTT
TRBJ2-5,-,TRBV5-4,TRBD2,CASSSELAGARETQYF,TGTGCCAGCAGCTCGGAACTAGCGGGGGCCCGCGAGACCCAGTACTTC
TRBJ1-2,-,TRBV5-4,-,CASSLVGQGGYGYTF,TGTGCCAGCAGCTTGGTCGGGCAGGGAGGCTATGGCTACACCTTC
TRBJ2-5,-,TRBV5-4,TRBD2,CASSIETSGGFQETQYF,TGTGCCAGCAGCATCGAAACTAGCGGGGGATTCCAAGAGACCCAGTACTTC
TRBJ2-7,-,TRBV7-8,-,CASSESRYEQYF,TGTGCCAGCAGCGAGTCTAGATACGAGCAGTACTTC
TRBJ2-2,-,TRBV11-2,-,CASSPRKIGELFF,TGTGCCAGCAGCCCCCGTAAAATCGGGGAGCTGTTTTTT
TRBJ2-3,once,TRBV3-1/TRBV3-2,-,CASSQLSTDTQYF,TGTGCCAGCAGCCAGTTAAGCACAGATACGCAGTATTTT